Shown below are 22 T cell receptor beta chains from a single sample sequenced in a study of identical twins' blood T cells. TCRdb reprocessed the 5' RACE reads via MiXCR and lists one record per CDR3 protein. The table shows around 380,000 distinct CDR3 sequences, with approximately 30% occurring only once. The sequenced material came from PBMCs. These receptors all come from a woman aged 18-49 years in good health.

V usage is TRBV19 and J usage is TRBJ1-2; D unclear. CDR1 and CDR2 (germline): LNHDA, SQIVND (reference sequence). The CDR3 is 14 residues long. V gave up 5 bases and J gave up 2 bases, with 12 bases separating them. CDR3 amino acids: CASSARRANYGYTF. The CDR3 nucleotides are TGTGCCAGTAGTGCCCGGAGGGCGAACTATGGCTACACCTTC.

This clonotype has more than one count but fewer than ten. The chain has TRBV5-4 and TRBJ1-3; TRBD1 might be the D (6 bases). There are 15 residues in the CDR3. CDR1 is SGHNT, CDR2 YYREEE, per germline (reference sequence). Trimming cost V 1 base and J 2 bases, with 10 bases left between them. CDR3 amino acids: CASSLQGWAGNTIYF. The CDR3 DNA is TGTGCCAGCAGCTTGCAGGGGTGGGCTGGAAACACCATATATTTT.

There are a few counts of this clonotype. The chain links TRBV20-1 to TRBJ1-1; D gene unclear. Trimming took 3 bases from V and 1 from J, leaving 12 bases between them. From germline, CDR1 is DFQATT and CDR2 SNEGSKA (reference sequence). The CDR3 sequence is 14 residues long. CDR3 amino acids: CSARWAIANTEAFF. CDR3 nucleotide sequence: TGCAGTGCTAGGTGGGCAATAGCGAACACTGAAGCTTTCTTT.

The chain employs TRBV27 and TRBJ2-4; possible D gene TRBD1, 5 bases. Trimming pared 6 bases from V and 7 bases from J, leaving 16 bases between. Germline CDR1 is MNHEY and CDR2 is SMNVEV (reference sequence). The CDR3 has 14 residues. CDR3 protein: CASRESGMRNIQYF. The DNA for the CDR3 is TGTGCCAGCAGGGAGTCAGGGATGAGGAACATTCAGTACTTC.

This chain joins TRBV29-1 and TRBJ2-1; 13 bases are shared with TRBD2. The CDR3 is 15 amino acids. Germline CDR1 and CDR2: SQVTM and ANQGSEA. Unmatched junction bases numbered 10, after V lost 7 bases and J lost 7 bases. CDR3 region: CSATPTSGRANEQFF. The CDR3 coding sequence is TGCAGCGCAACCCCTACTAGCGGGAGGGCAAATGAGCAGTTCTTC.

DNA of the CDR3: TGTGCCAGCACCGGGGGGATTAGTGAAGCTTTCTTT. Protein: CASTGGISEAFF. The chain carries TRBV18 and TRBJ1-1; D perhaps matches TRBD1 (5 bases). Between the trimmed V and J ends, which lost 8 bases and 7 bases, there was a span of 14 bases. The CDR3 is 12 amino acids. Germline loops: CDR1 KGHSH, CDR2 LQKENI.

In its sample, this clonotype was seen many times. V is TRBV5-1 and J is TRBJ1-4, with unresolved D. The germline V gene has CDR1 SGHRS and CDR2 YFSETQ. The CDR3 totals 14 residues. The V end lost 0 bases, the J end lost 2 bases, and 5 bases lay between the germline ends. The CDR3 DNA sequence: TGCGCCAGCAGCTTGGGGCAGACTAATGAAAAACTGTTTTTT. This translates into CASSLGQTNEKLFF.

CDR3 DNA sequence: TGTGCCAGCAGCGCTTTTAGGGGGAGGGACGAGGACGAGCAGTACTTC. This encodes CASSAFRGRDEDEQYF. The chain is built from TRBV11-2 and TRBJ2-7; a possible D gene is TRBD2 (7 bases). V was trimmed by 5 bases and J by 5 bases, leaving 22 bases between them. This CDR3 region has 16 residues. Germline V lookup: CDR1 SGHAT, CDR2 FQNNGV.

The V call is TRBV6-2 or TRBV6-3, the J call TRBJ1-1; unclear D gene. Trimming pared 2 bases from V and 4 bases from J, leaving 11 bases between. This CDR3 is built from 14 residues. Germline CDR1 and CDR2: MNHEY and SVGEGT. CDR3 region: CASSYADRVTEAFF. CDR3 bases: TGTGCCAGCAGTTACGCAGACCGGGTCACTGAAGCTTTCTTT.

The chain combines TRBV19 with TRBJ2-1; tentative D call: TRBD2 (6 bases). V was trimmed by 7 bases and J by 3 bases, leaving 10 bases between them. CDR1 and CDR2 from the germline V gene are LNHDA and SQIVND (reference sequence). CDR3 size: 13 residues. The CDR3 loop is CASTEGLYNEQFF. DNA for the CDR3: TGTGCCAGTACCGAGGGACTCTACAATGAGCAGTTCTTC.

The chain carries TRBV11-2 and TRBJ1-4; D unresolved. Germline V gives CDR1 SGHAT, CDR2 FQNNGV. The ends were cut back, 5 bases at V and 4 bases at J, with 11 bases in the middle. CDR3 size: 14 residues. The CDR3 here is CASSHRAGNEKLFF. As DNA, the CDR3 is TGTGCCAGCAGCCACCGGGCCGGTAATGAAAAACTGTTTTTT.

The rearrangement links TRBV19 to TRBJ1-5; D unresolved. Trimming removed 3 bases at V and 4 bases at J, with 13 bases between. The CDR3 totals 15 residues. Germline assignment: CDR1 LNHDA and CDR2 SQIVND (reference sequence). In DNA, the CDR3 is TGTGCCAGTAGTATCATGGGCAGCCCTAATCAGCCCCAGCATTTT. Protein product: CASSIMGSPNQPQHF.

The rearrangement links TRBV20-1 to TRBJ2-5, with D unresolved. The CDR3 is 12 residues long. Per germline, CDR1 DFQATT and CDR2 SNEGSKA (reference sequence). V was pared by 4 bases and J by 3 bases, with 9 bases between. The CDR3 DNA sequence: TGCAGTGCTACCGACTGGGAAGAGACCCAGTACTTC. This translates into CSATDWEETQYF.

This chain links TRBV4-3 with TRBJ2-6, with D possibly TRBD2 on 6 matching bases. The CDR3 extends over 17 amino acids. Trimming pared 0 bases from V and 0 bases from J, leaving 9 bases between. Germline CDR1 and CDR2: LGHNA and YSLEER. The CDR3 DNA reads as TGCGCCAGCAGCCAAGATAGCGGAAGCTCTGGGGCCAACGTCCTGACTTTC. Protein product: CASSQDSGSSGANVLTF.

This clonotype turned up a few times. The chain couples TRBV29-1 to TRBJ1-1, with TRBD1 matching over 7 bases. Trimming at V came to 8 bases and at J to 5 bases, leaving 8 bases not matched to a gene. CDR1 and CDR2 (germline): SQVTM, ANQGSEA. This CDR3 has 12 amino acids. CDR3 DNA: TGCAGCACCGCTAGACAGGGTACTGAAGCTTTCTTT. It specifies CSTARQGTEAFF.

The table lists this clonotype with a few counts. The chain has TRBV5-1 and TRBJ2-7; a weak D match, TRBD1 (6 bases). Germline loops: CDR1 SGHRS, CDR2 YFSETQ. V was clipped by 0 bases and J by 5 bases, with 15 bases between them. CDR3 length equals 15 residues. The CDR3 loop is CASSLGDILGDEQYF. CDR3 nucleotide sequence: TGCGCCAGCAGCTTGGGGGACATCTTGGGTGACGAGCAGTACTTC.

The chain is built from TRBV27 and TRBJ1-1; no definite D call. The CDR3 consists of 13 residues. The germline CDR1 and CDR2 sequences are MNHEY and SMNVEV (reference sequence). Trimming stripped 0 bases from V and 8 bases from J, with 10 bases between. The CDR3 is CASSLSRSTEAFF. As DNA, the CDR3 is TGTGCCAGCAGTTTATCGAGATCGACAGAAGCTTTCTTT.

This clonotype was picked up many times. The rearrangement joins TRBV5-1 to TRBJ1-1; 7 bases match TRBD1. There are 16 residues in the CDR3. V shed 6 bases and J 3 bases; nucleotides not matched to a gene: 14. From germline, CDR1 is SGHRS and CDR2 YFSETQ. CDR3 nucleotide sequence: TGCGCCAGCAACTACAACCTGAGGGGGCTGGACACTGAAGCTTTCTTT. It codes for CASNYNLRGLDTEAFF.

This clonotype has just one count. The V call is TRBV20-1, the J call TRBJ2-2; D remains ambiguous. V was pared by 6 bases and J by 1 base, with 12 bases between. This CDR3 spans 14 amino acids. Per the germline V gene, CDR1 is DFQATT and CDR2 is SNEGSKA (reference sequence). CDR3 region: CSAAHGGNTGELFF. CDR3 nucleotide sequence: TGCAGTGCAGCTCACGGCGGGAACACCGGGGAGCTGTTTTTT.

CDR3 DNA: TGCAGTGCTCGCTACCCGGGAGGTTTGAATGAGCAGTTCTTC. Amino acids: CSARYPGGLNEQFF. V usage is TRBV20-1 and J usage is TRBJ2-1; TRBD2 matches 7 bases. V trimming: 5 bases; J trimming: 7 bases; junction bases outside the gene matches: 11. Germline V gene sequence: CDR1 DFQATT, CDR2 SNEGSKA (reference sequence). The CDR3 spans 14 residues.

The V and J genes are TRBV4-3 and TRBJ2-3; D may be TRBD2 (6 bases). The CDR3 spans 15 residues. Germline V gene lookup returns CDR1 LGHNA and CDR2 YSLEER. Deletions cut 0 bases from V and 1 base from J, with 8 bases between. The CDR3 region is CASSQDQRGTDTQYF. The DNA of the CDR3 is TGCGCCAGCAGCCAAGACCAGCGGGGCACAGATACGCAGTATTTT.

The sample holds a few counts of this clonotype. CDR3: CASSQMTRNYGYTF. The CDR3, as DNA: TGTGCCAGCAGCCAAATGACGAGGAACTATGGCTACACCTTC. The chain joins TRBV3-1 to TRBJ1-2; D gene uncertain. Germline CDR1 reads LGHDT; CDR2 reads YNNKEL (reference sequence). Trimming cost V 2 bases and J 2 bases, with 9 bases left between them. The CDR3 has 14 residues.